The 25 T cell receptor beta chains listed next were all sequenced from one sample in a study of T cells and Merkel cell carcinoma outcomes. Method: immunoSEQ multiplex PCR; TCRdb's copy keeps in-frame clones and lacks some. Of 10,000 to 15,000 clones in the sample, about 95% were seen once. The specimen was tumor tissue from Merkel cell carcinoma. The receptor source for this set is a human donor with Merkel cell carcinoma.

The V call is TRBV19, the J call TRBJ2-1; 7 bases align to TRBD2. This CDR3 has 16 residues. Germline assignment: CDR1 LNHDA and CDR2 SQIVND (reference sequence). V trimming: 4 bases; J trimming: 3 bases; junction bases outside the gene matches: 9. Written as DNA, the CDR3 is TGTGCCAGTAGTAGATTCCTAGCGGACGACTACAATGAGCAGTTCTTC. It yields the protein CASSRFLADDYNEQFF.

This chain joins TRBV29-1 and TRBJ2-7, with 10 bases identical to TRBD1. The CDR3 runs to 15 residues. The V gene's germline CDR1 is SQVTM and CDR2 ANQGSEA. Losses at the gene ends were 1 base for V and 4 bases for J; bases not matched to a gene: 7. The CDR3 sequence: CSVEGRTGGGYEQYF. CDR3 nucleotides: TGCAGCGTTGAAGGGAGGACAGGGGGAGGGTACGAGCAGTACTTC.

The chain links TRBV2 to TRBJ2-1; 9 nucleotides align to TRBD1. This CDR3 is built from 14 residues. V dropped 7 bases and J dropped 7; count of bases not matched to a gene: 8. Germline V CDR1 and CDR2: SNHLY, FYNNEI. This chain's CDR3 is CASNRDRVGNEQFF. The CDR3 DNA reads as TGTGCCAGCAACCGGGACAGGGTCGGGAATGAGCAGTTCTTC.

The chain is built from TRBV7-8 and TRBJ1-4; the D gene is possibly TRBD1 (5 bases). V was trimmed by 2 bases and J by 8 bases, leaving 15 bases between them. Germline-derived CDR1 and CDR2 are SGHVS and FQNEAQ. The CDR3 length is 15 residues. The CDR3: CASSLRDGVREKLFF. In DNA form, the CDR3 reads TGTGCCAGCAGCTTAAGGGACGGAGTCCGGGAAAAACTGTTTTTT. The full variable domain, rest sourced from reference TRBV7-8 and TRBJ1-4, is GAGVSQSPRYKVAKRGQDVALRCDPISGHVSLFWYQQALGQGPEFLTYFQNEAQLDKSGLPSDRFFAERPEGSVSTLKIQRTQQEDSAVYLCASSLRDGVREKLFFGSGTQLSVL.

The gene calls are TRBV7-9 and TRBJ2-7, with 7 bases lining up with TRBD1. In germline, CDR1 is SEHNR, CDR2 FQNEAQ (reference sequence). J gave up 2 bases and V 3 bases, and 4 bases lay outside the gene matches. The CDR3 sequence is 14 residues long. CDR3 coding DNA: TGTGCCAGCAGCTTTTCGGACAGGACCTACGAGCAGTACTTC. Protein: CASSFSDRTYEQYF. Filled out from reference TRBV7-9 and TRBJ2-7, the complete variable domain reads DTGVSQNPRHKITKRGQNVTFRCDPISEHNRLYWYRQTLGQGPEFLTYFQNEAQLEKSRLLSDRFSAERPKGSFSTLEIQRTEQGDSAMYLCASSFSDRTYEQYFGPGTRLTVT.

The V gene is TRBV7-9, the J gene TRBJ2-3; D uncertain. V lost 5 bases to trimming and J lost 2 bases, with 5 bases between them. Germline loops: CDR1 SEHNR, CDR2 FQNEAQ (reference sequence). The CDR3 is made up of 12 amino acids. The CDR3 region has the DNA TGTGCCAGCAGCCCCCCCACAGATACGCAGTATTTT. Its translation: CASSPPTDTQYF.

The genes are TRBV29-1 and TRBJ2-3, with 7 bases identical to TRBD1. There are 14 residues in the CDR3. Germline V gene data show CDR1 as SQVTM and CDR2 as ANQGSEA. The V gene end was trimmed by 5 bases and the J gene end by 3 bases; junction bases not matched to a gene: 8. The CDR3 sequence is CSVRQGVSTDTQYF. The DNA of the CDR3 is TGCAGCGTTCGACAGGGAGTGTCGACAGATACGCAGTATTTT.

This clone was recorded only once. The J gene is TRBJ2-2, the V gene TRBV4-3; D call uncertain. Germline V gene data show CDR1 as LGHNA and CDR2 as YSLEER. Trimming left V 0 bases short and J 4 bases short, with 12 bases between. The CDR3 consists of 16 residues. The CDR3 sequence is CASSQEPRSATGELFF. CDR3 sequence (DNA): TGCGCCAGCAGCCAAGAACCCCGATCCGCCACCGGGGAGCTGTTTTTT.

This chain joins TRBV18 and TRBJ2-3; D might be TRBD1 (5 bases). CDR3 length equals 16 residues. The germline V and J ends were trimmed by 8 bases and 0 bases, with 18 bases remaining between them. CDR1 and CDR2 from the germline V gene are KGHSH and LQKENI. Here the CDR3 reads CASARQLVTSTDTQYF. The CDR3 nucleotides are TGTGCCAGCGCGAGACAGCTAGTAACTAGCACAGATACGCAGTATTTT.

This rearrangement joins TRBV29-1 to TRBJ2-1; unclear D gene. The CDR3 has 11 amino acids. V lost 7 bases and J lost 8, with 12 bases in between. CDR1 is SQVTM and CDR2 is ANQGSEA in the germline V gene. The CDR3 spells CSGTHLYEQFF. CDR3 coding DNA: TGCAGCGGAACGCACTTGTATGAGCAGTTCTTC.

V and J are TRBV9 and TRBJ2-7; no definite D call. Trimming left V 0 bases short and J 6 bases short, with 10 bases between. This CDR3 has 13 amino acids. Germline V gives CDR1 SGDLS, CDR2 YYNGEE. CDR3 in amino acids: CASSVDVGSEQYF. The CDR3 DNA follows: TGTGCCAGCAGCGTAGATGTTGGAAGCGAGCAGTACTTC.

This clone was found once. The rearrangement links TRBV20-1 to TRBJ2-1; no clear D gene. Germline lookup yields CDR1 DFQATT and CDR2 SNEGSKA (reference sequence). This CDR3 has 11 residues. Trimming shortened V by 6 bases and J by 3 bases, and 6 bases separated the two germline ends. For the CDR3, the DNA is TGCAGTGCGAGCCTCTACAATGAGCAGTTCTTC. Translated: CSASLYNEQFF.

This chain links TRBV5-1 with TRBJ2-7; D is uncertain. Germline V gives CDR1 SGHRS, CDR2 YFSETQ. The CDR3 has 13 amino acids. The V end was cut by 0 bases, the J end by 7 bases, with 11 bases between. CDR3 sequence: CASSLEASQEQYF. In DNA, the CDR3 is TGCGCCAGCAGCTTGGAGGCCAGCCAAGAGCAGTACTTC.

This clone has just one count. Germline is not matched at one junction end, which may reflect a read error. The genes are TRBV19 and TRBJ2-7, with 9 nucleotides matching TRBD2. Germline CDR1 is LNHDA and CDR2 is SQIVND (reference sequence). This CDR3 has 15 residues. The CDR3 loop is CASSTPGLAGYEQYF. DNA for the CDR3: TGTGCCAGTAGTACGCCGGGACTAGCAGGCTACGAGCAGTATTTC.

Turning to this clone: A junction end diverges from the germline sequence, so it may reflect a read error. The V gene is TRBV10-3, the J gene TRBJ2-1; D is possibly TRBD1 (5 bases). Germline-derived CDR1 and CDR2 are ENHRY and SYGVKD. The CDR3 sequence is 13 residues long. The CDR3 coding sequence is TGTGCCACCCGCGGACATTCCTCCAATGAGCAGTTCTTC. Its translation is CATRGHSSNEQFF.

The chain has TRBV30 and TRBJ1-2; a possible D gene is TRBD1 (5 bases). Trimming left V 4 bases short and J 0 bases short, with 15 bases between. The CDR3 is 15 amino acids. Germline assignment: CDR1 GTSNPN and CDR2 SVGIG (reference sequence). This CDR3 is CAWTLLGVTNYGYTF. The CDR3 DNA is TGTGCCTGGACCCTCTTGGGGGTTACTAACTATGGCTACACCTTC.

The chain links TRBV15 to TRBJ2-3; unclear D gene. The CDR3 contains 16 residues. Between the trimmed V and J ends, which lost 1 base and 3 bases, there was a span of 14 bases. Germline V lookup: CDR1 LNHNV, CDR2 YYDKDF (reference sequence). The CDR3 DNA sequence: TGTGCCACCAGCAGAGGAGATCGAGGTAGAACAGATACGCAGTATTTT. Its translation: CATSRGDRGRTDTQYF. The full variable domain, completed using reference TRBV15 and TRBJ2-3, is DAMVIQNPRYQVTQFGKPVTLSCSQTLNHNVMYWYQQKSSQAPKLLFHYYDKDFNNEADTPDNFQSRRPNTSFCFLDIRSPGLGDTAMYLCATSRGDRGRTDTQYFGPGTRLTVL.

This rearrangement joins TRBV5-1 to TRBJ1-1; D unresolved. Germline V lookup: CDR1 SGHRS, CDR2 YFSETQ. CDR3 length equals 13 residues. CDR3: CVSRVRRDTEAFF. The CDR3 region has the DNA TGCGTCTCGAGGGTTAGGAGGGACACTGAAGCTTTCTTT.

A single count supports this clone. The junction differs from germline at one of its ends, possibly a read error. The chain joins TRBV19 to TRBJ1-1; 7 nucleotides line up with TRBD1. Looked up from germline, CDR1 is LNHDA and CDR2 is SQIVND (reference sequence). The CDR3 loop spans 14 amino acids. CDR3 sequence reads: CVSSSRGRPFEAFF. The CDR3 bases are TGTGTCAGTAGTAGCAGGGGGAGACCATTTGAAGCTTTCTTT.

The V and J genes are TRBV28 and TRBJ2-3; D gene uncertain. V lost 6 bases to trimming and J lost 2 bases, with 9 bases between them. There are 13 residues in the CDR3. Germline V gene lookup returns CDR1 MDHEN and CDR2 SYDVKM. The CDR3 region is CASSPVLTDTQYF. CDR3 nucleotide sequence: TGTGCCAGCAGCCCGGTGCTCACAGATACGCAGTATTTT.

V usage is TRBV30 and J usage is TRBJ1-2; 8 nucleotides line up with TRBD1. The CDR3 has 13 residues. Trimming at V came to 3 bases and at J to 3 bases, leaving 3 bases not matched to a gene. Germline CDR1 GTSNPN, CDR2 SVGIG (reference sequence). Written as DNA, the CDR3 is TGTGCCTGGAGGCCAGGGGGCCACTATGGCTACACCTTC. Its protein product is CAWRPGGHYGYTF.

CDR3 nucleotides: TGTGCCAGCAGCTTAGCGGGGAGAACAGATACGCAGTATTTT. Protein: CASSLAGRTDTQYF. The chain links TRBV7-9 to TRBJ2-3; TRBD2 is a possible D gene (5 bases). The length of the CDR3 is 14 residues. CDR1 SEHNR and CDR2 FQNEAQ come from the germline V gene (reference sequence). Trimming removed 0 bases at V and 3 bases at J, with 7 bases between.

The chain has TRBV5-1 and TRBJ1-2, with D possibly being TRBD1 (6 bases). CDR1 and CDR2 (germline): SGHRS, YFSETQ. CDR3 size: 15 residues. Trimming removed 0 bases from V and 4 bases from J, with 13 bases in between. DNA for the CDR3: TGCGCCAGCAGCTTGGCCAGGGGAGAGAGCTATGGCTACACCTTC. It specifies CASSLARGESYGYTF.

This clone came up once. The J gene is TRBJ2-7, the V gene TRBV14; 13 bases are shared with TRBD2. V dropped 0 bases and J dropped 9; count of bases not matched to a gene: 8. The CDR3 sequence is 16 residues long. Germline assignment: CDR1 SGHDN and CDR2 FVKESK. CDR3 protein: CASSQEKGLAGDVQYF. The CDR3 DNA sequence: TGTGCCAGCAGCCAAGAAAAAGGACTAGCGGGAGATGTGCAGTACTTC.

The rearrangement joins TRBV5-1 to TRBJ2-5; the D gene is possibly TRBD1 (5 bases). The CDR3 consists of 12 residues. The germline CDR1 and CDR2 sequences are SGHRS and YFSETQ. Trimming took 7 bases from V and 1 from J, leaving 8 bases between them. The CDR3 loop reads CASAGLQETQYF. CDR3 nucleotide sequence: TGCGCCAGCGCAGGGCTCCAAGAGACCCAGTACTTC.